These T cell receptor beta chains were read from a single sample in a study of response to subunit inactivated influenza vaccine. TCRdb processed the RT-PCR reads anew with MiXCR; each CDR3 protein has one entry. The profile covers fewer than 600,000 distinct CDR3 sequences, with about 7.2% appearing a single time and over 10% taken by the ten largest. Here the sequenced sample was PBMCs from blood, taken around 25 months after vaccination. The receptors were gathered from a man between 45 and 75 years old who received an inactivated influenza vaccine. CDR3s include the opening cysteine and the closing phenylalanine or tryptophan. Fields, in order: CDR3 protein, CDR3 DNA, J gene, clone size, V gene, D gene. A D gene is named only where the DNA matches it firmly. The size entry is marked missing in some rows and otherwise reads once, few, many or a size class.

CAWSVEEGGRRYGEKLFF TGTGCCTGGAGTGTGGAGGAAGGGGGAAGGCGCTATGGTGAAAAACTGTTTTTT TRBJ1-4 . TRBV30 .
CASRRTSGEQYF TGTGCCAGTAGGAGGACTAGCGGCGAGCAGTACTTC TRBJ2-7 . TRBV19 TRBD2
CSARAGASLNEQFF TGCAGTGCTAGAGCCGGTGCGAGCCTCAATGAGCAGTTCTTC TRBJ2-1 . TRBV20-1 .
CASSYARLTGELFF TGTGCCAGCAGTTACGCCAGGCTCACCGGGGAGCTGTTTTTT TRBJ2-2 many TRBV6-5 .
CASKTGDANTGELFF TGCGCCAGTAAGACGGGGGACGCGAACACCGGGGAGCTGTTTTTT TRBJ2-2 few TRBV5-1 .
CSASRTDEAFF TGCAGTGCTAGCCGGACAGATGAAGCTTTCTTT TRBJ1-1 many TRBV20-1 .
CSARDRHNYEQYF TGCAGTGCTAGAGATCGGCATAACTACGAGCAGTACTTC TRBJ2-7 few TRBV20-1 .
CASSIQTGLITDTQYF TGTGCCAGCAGCATACAAACCGGACTCATTACAGATACGCAGTATTTT TRBJ2-3 . TRBV7-9 .
CASSLRTAVEQYF TGCGCCAGCAGCTTGAGAACAGCTGTCGAGCAGTACTTC TRBJ2-7 . TRBV5-1 .
CSVVGYEQYF TGCAGCGTTGTTGGATACGAGCAGTACTTC TRBJ2-7 many TRBV29-1 .
CSASRPPGETQYF TGCAGTGCTTCCAGACCTCCGGGGGAGACCCAGTACTTC TRBJ2-5 many TRBV20-1 .
CASSLEGNRGHTEAFF TGCGCCAGCAGCCTGGAAGGAAACAGGGGTCACACTGAAGCTTTCTTT TRBJ1-1 . TRBV5-1 TRBD1
CASSAEGVWSTGELFF TGTGCCAGCAGCGCTGAGGGAGTATGGAGCACCGGGGAGCTGTTTTTT TRBJ2-2 . TRBV7-7 .
CASSSGTVAPGADTQYF TGCGCCAGCAGCTCCGGGACAGTGGCCCCGGGAGCGGATACGCAGTATTTT TRBJ2-3 few TRBV5-1 .
CASSSPPGQGSAGYTF TGTGCCAGCAGTTCCCCACCGGGACAGGGATCGGCTGGCTACACCTTC TRBJ1-2 . TRBV12-3/TRBV12-4 TRBD1
CASSLGSSGATDTQYF TGTGCCAGCAGCTTAGGGAGTAGCGGGGCCACAGATACGCAGTATTTT TRBJ2-3 . TRBV7-9 TRBD2
CASSTRYREYEQYF TGTGCCAGCAGCACTCGCTACAGGGAATACGAGCAGTACTTC TRBJ2-7 few TRBV5-6 .
CSVETRGLNTEAFF TGCAGCGTTGAGACCAGGGGACTGAACACTGAAGCTTTCTTT TRBJ1-1 many TRBV29-1 .
CASSPDRGVWNEQFF TGTGCCAGCAGTCCAGACAGGGGAGTTTGGAATGAGCAGTTCTTC TRBJ2-1 few TRBV28 TRBD1
CASSPATAAEQFF TGCGCCAGCAGCCCGGCCACGGCAGCGGAGCAGTTCTTC TRBJ2-1 . TRBV5-1 .
CASSLAPPYEQYF TGCGCCAGCAGCTTGGCCCCGCCATACGAGCAGTACTTC TRBJ2-7 . TRBV5-1 .
CATSPGTSLGNEQFF TGTGCCACCAGTCCCGGGACTAGTCTTGGCAATGAGCAGTTCTTC TRBJ2-1 many TRBV24-1 TRBD2